The rows below give T cell receptor beta chains drawn from one sample of a study of chemoradiotherapy in HPV16-positive cancers. Produced via immunoSEQ multiplex PCR; TCRdb's table is partial and in-frame only. The sample consists of 7,500 to 8,500 clones, around 62% of them appearing once. This sample was taken from a patient who underwent chemoradiotherapy. The receptors derive from a human donor with HPV-associated anogenital cancer. The CDR3 runs from the conserved cysteine through the conserved F or W. Fields, in order: D gene, clone size, J gene, V gene, CDR3 protein, CDR3 DNA. D genes are given only for firm matches. Rows give clone size only sometimes, using once, few, many, or a class for an expanded clone.

- | few | TRBJ1-1 | TRBV4-3 | CASSKQGRMNTEAFF | TGCGCCAGCAGTAAACAGGGAAGGATGAACACTGAAGCTTTCTTT
TRBD1 | - | TRBJ1-2 | TRBV19 | CASSHGQEFNYGYTF | TGTGCCAGTAGCCACGGACAGGAGTTTAACTATGGCTACACCTTC
TRBD2 | - | TRBJ2-4 | TRBV7-3 | CASSLTASGRAGNIQYF | TGTGCCAGCAGCTTAACGGCTAGCGGGAGGGCCGGAAACATTCAGTACTTC
- | - | TRBJ2-3 | TRBV18 | CASSLHQRSGDTQYF | TGTGCCAGCTCACTCCACCAGCGCTCAGGAGATACGCAGTATTTT
TRBD2 | - | TRBJ2-1 | TRBV7-2 | CASSLGAGLDDEQFF | TGTGCCAGCAGCTTAGGGGCGGGACTAGACGATGAGCAGTTCTTC
TRBD1 | - | TRBJ1-2 | TRBV11-3 | CASGSAVNPGQLNYGYTF | TGTGCCAGCGGATCAGCCGTTAACCCGGGACAGCTAAACTATGGCTACACCTTC
- | - | TRBJ1-5 | TRBV5-4 | CASSEGVGNQPQHF | TGTGCCAGCTCCGAGGGTGTAGGCAATCAGCCCCAGCATTTT
TRBD2 | - | TRBJ2-5 | TRBV7-2 | CASSLAASGRVRETQYF | TGTGCCAGCAGCTTGGCGGCTAGCGGGAGAGTCAGAGAGACCCAGTACTTC
- | - | TRBJ1-2 | TRBV27 | CASKQSNYGYTF | TGTGCCAGCAAGCAGTCTAACTATGGCTACACCTTC
- | few | TRBJ2-6 | TRBV11-2 | CASSLAGAGANVLTF | TGTGCCAGCAGCTTAGCGGGCGCTGGGGCCAACGTCCTGACTTTC
- | - | TRBJ2-7 | TRBV7-7 | CASSLAPSTSGRYEQYF | TGTGCCAGCAGCTTAGCGCCTTCAACCAGCGGACGTTACGAGCAGTACTTC
- | few | TRBJ2-1 | TRBV12-5 | CASGLGGVSNEQFF | TGTGCTAGTGGTTTGGGCGGCGTCTCCAATGAGCAGTTCTTC
- | few | TRBJ1-2 | TRBV28 | CASSGGDGYTF | TGTGCCAGCTCAGGAGGGGATGGCTACACCTTC